This record concerns one TCR beta chain sequence. Antigen: not known. These data come from a study of cytomegalovirus exposure and HLA in healthy donors. The PCR made use of 60 Vbeta and 13 Jbeta primers. Method: immunoSEQ multiplex PCR; TCRdb's copy keeps in-frame clones and lacks some. The sample has around 40,000 clones; roughly three quarters are singletons. Looked up from germline, CDR1 is SQVTM and CDR2 is ANQGSEA. Between the trimmed V and J ends, which lost 4 bases and 1 base, there was a span of 7 bases. The CDR3 contains 12 residues. Study-level points and caveats: Sequencing artifact likely explains a cluster of highly shared sequence variants.

The TCR was taken from a man aged 25 to 40 in good health and CMV-seronegative. Source material: PBMCs. The chain is built from TRBV29-1 and TRBJ1-1, with a tentative D call TRBD1 (6 bases). The CDR3 protein is CSVGRGNTEAFF. The CDR3 DNA sequence: TGCAGCGTTGGCAGGGGGAACACTGAAGCTTTCTTT.